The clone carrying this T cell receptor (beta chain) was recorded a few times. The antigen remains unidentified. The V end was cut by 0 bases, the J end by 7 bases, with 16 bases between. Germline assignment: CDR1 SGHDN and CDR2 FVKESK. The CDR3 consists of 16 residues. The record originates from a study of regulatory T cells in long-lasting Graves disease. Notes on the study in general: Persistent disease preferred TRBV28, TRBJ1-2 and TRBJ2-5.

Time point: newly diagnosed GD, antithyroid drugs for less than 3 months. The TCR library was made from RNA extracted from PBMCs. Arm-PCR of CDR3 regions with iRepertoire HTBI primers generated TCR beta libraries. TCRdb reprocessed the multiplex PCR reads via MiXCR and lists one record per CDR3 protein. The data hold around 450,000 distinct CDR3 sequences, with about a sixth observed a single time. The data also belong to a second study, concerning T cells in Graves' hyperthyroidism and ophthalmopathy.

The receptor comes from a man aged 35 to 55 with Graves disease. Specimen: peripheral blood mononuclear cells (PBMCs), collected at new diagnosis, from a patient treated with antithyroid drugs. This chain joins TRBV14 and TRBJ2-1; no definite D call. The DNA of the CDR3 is TGTGCCAGCAGCCAAGATCAAAGGCGGCCGAAAAATGAGCAGTTCTTC. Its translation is CASSQDQRRPKNEQFF.